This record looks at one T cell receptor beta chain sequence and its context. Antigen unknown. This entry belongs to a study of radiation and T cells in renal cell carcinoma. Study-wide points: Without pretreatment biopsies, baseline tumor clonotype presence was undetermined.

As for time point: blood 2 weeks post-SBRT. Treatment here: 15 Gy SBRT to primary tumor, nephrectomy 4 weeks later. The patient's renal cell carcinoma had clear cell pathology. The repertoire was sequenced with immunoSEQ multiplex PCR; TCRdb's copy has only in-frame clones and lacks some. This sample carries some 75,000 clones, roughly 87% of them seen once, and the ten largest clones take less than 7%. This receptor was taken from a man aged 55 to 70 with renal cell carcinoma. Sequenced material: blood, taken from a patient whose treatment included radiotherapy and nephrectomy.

Written as DNA, the CDR3 is TGTGCCAGCAGCCAAGCTCTGCGCTACGAGCAGTACTTC. Translating it yields CASSQALRYEQYF. The chain carries TRBV7-2 and TRBJ2-7, with D hard to call. The germline CDR1 and CDR2 sequences are SGHTA and FQGNSA. The CDR3 spans 13 residues. Trimming removed 5 bases from V and 3 bases from J, with 11 bases in between.